These 6 T cell receptor beta chains were all obtained from the same sample, sequenced in a study of blood T cell repertoires in COVID-19. Sequencing was performed with immunoSEQ multiplex PCR; in TCRdb, only in-frame clones are kept and a portion is missing. The sample comprises almost 250,000 clones, approximately 85% of which are singletons, and approximately 9.1% rests with the top ten. Material: PBMCs or T cells enriched from blood (not recorded which). The receptors stem from a woman aged 50 to 65 with acute COVID-19.

The chain employs TRBV20-1 and TRBJ2-1; TRBD2 might be the D (5 bases). Looked up from germline, CDR1 is DFQATT and CDR2 is SNEGSKA (reference sequence). This CDR3 spans 13 amino acids. With 3 bases removed from V and 9 bases from J, the gap between germline ends came to 15 bases. The CDR3: CSASGPHAGEQFF. In nucleotides, the CDR3 is TGCAGTGCTAGTGGCCCTCACGCGGGTGAGCAGTTCTTC.

V usage is TRBV10-2 and J usage is TRBJ1-1, with 9 bases matching TRBD1. The CDR3 runs 13 residues. Germline CDR1 WSHSY, CDR2 SAAADI. V shed 9 bases, J shed 3 bases, and the junction held 5 bases outside the gene matches. CDR3 sequence reads: CASSGTGYTEAFF. The CDR3 DNA reads as TGCGCCAGTTCCGGGACAGGGTACACTGAAGCTTTCTTT.

This chain joins TRBV5-1 and TRBJ1-4, with D hard to call. Per germline, CDR1 SGHRS and CDR2 YFSETQ. V gave up 8 bases and J gave up 7 bases, with 27 bases separating them. The CDR3 is made up of 17 amino acids. CDR3 loop: CASTPGTSLSGGEKLFF. The CDR3 nucleotides read TGCGCCAGTACACCGGGAACCTCCTTATCGGGAGGTGAAAAACTGTTTTTT.

This chain uses TRBV4-3 with TRBJ1-6, with unresolved D. This CDR3 is 13 amino acids long. Germline V CDR1 and CDR2: LGHNA, YSLEER. The ends were cut back, 3 bases at V and 5 bases at J, with 5 bases in the middle. For the CDR3, the DNA is TGCGCCAGCAGCCAGCGGGATAATTCACCCCTCCACTTT. Its translation is CASSQRDNSPLHF.

The chain joins TRBV6-2 or TRBV6-3 to TRBJ1-1; 7 nucleotides match TRBD1. The CDR3 contains 15 residues. Per the germline V gene, CDR1 is MNHEY and CDR2 is SVGEGT. The V segment lost 0 bases and the J segment 2 bases; nucleotides outside the gene matches: 3. The CDR3 DNA follows: TGTGCCAGCAGTTACTCGCTAGGGGGCAACACTGAAGCTTTCTTT. Translating it yields CASSYSLGGNTEAFF.

The chain joins TRBV6-2 or TRBV6-3 to TRBJ1-1; D ambiguous. Trimming took off 0 bases at V and 5 bases at J, with 13 bases between the two ends. This CDR3 is built from 15 residues. In germline, CDR1 is MNHEY, CDR2 SVGEGT. DNA of the CDR3: TGTGCCAGCAGTTACTCGGGCCCCCGGGGTACTGAAGCTTTCTTT. Translated: CASSYSGPRGTEAFF.